The TCR beta chain under discussion was sequenced for a study of radiotherapy plus CTLA-4 blockade in lung cancer. Study results and limitations: After treatment with radiotherapy plus ipilimumab, TCR clones that came from the tumor expanded in blood.

Data came from immunoSEQ multiplex PCR; TCRdb stores just in-frame clones and leaves some out. The sample contains 95,000 to 150,000 clones, more than 80% of which appear only once. The germline V gene encodes CDR1 MGHRA and CDR2 YSYEKL. This CDR3 is built from 18 residues. J gave up 4 bases and V 2 bases, and 10 bases lay outside the gene matches. As concerns this clone: Its antigen is not known.

Sequencing used peripheral blood, obtained from a patient treated with radiotherapy plus ipilimumab. The chain combines TRBV4-1 with TRBJ2-7, with 14 bases matching TRBD2. The TCR originated in a human donor with non-small cell lung cancer that progressed on radiotherapy plus ipilimumab. This CDR3 reads CASSQPPGLAGGGYEQYF. In nucleotides, the CDR3 is TGCGCCAGCAGCCAACCCCCCGGACTAGCGGGAGGAGGGTACGAGCAGTACTTC.